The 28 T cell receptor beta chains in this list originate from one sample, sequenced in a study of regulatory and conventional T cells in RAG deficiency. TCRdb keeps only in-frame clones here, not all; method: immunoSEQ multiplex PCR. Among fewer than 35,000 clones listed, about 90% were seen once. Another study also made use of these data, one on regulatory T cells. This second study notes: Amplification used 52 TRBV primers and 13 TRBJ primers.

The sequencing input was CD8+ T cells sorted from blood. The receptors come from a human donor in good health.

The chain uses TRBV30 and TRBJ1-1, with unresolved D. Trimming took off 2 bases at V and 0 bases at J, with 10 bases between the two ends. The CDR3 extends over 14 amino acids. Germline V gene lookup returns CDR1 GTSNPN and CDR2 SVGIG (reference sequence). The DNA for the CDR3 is TGTGCCTGGAGTTCGGACGGATTGAACACTGAAGCTTTCTTT. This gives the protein CAWSSDGLNTEAFF.

The CDR3 loop reads CASRGKRTSGRAYEQYF. The CDR3 DNA sequence: TGTGCCAGCAGGGGTAAAAGGACTAGCGGGAGGGCCTACGAGCAGTACTTC. The chain is built from TRBV21-1 and TRBJ2-7; TRBD2 is the table's D call and was not checked against the DNA. TRBV21-1 is a known pseudogene. The CDR3 sequence is 17 residues long.

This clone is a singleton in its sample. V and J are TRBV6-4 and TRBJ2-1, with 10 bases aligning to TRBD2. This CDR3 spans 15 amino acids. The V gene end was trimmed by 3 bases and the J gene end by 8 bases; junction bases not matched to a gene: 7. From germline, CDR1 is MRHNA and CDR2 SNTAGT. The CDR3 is CASSELAGRLYEQFF. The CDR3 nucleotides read TGTGCCAGCAGTGAACTAGCGGGGCGGCTTTATGAGCAGTTCTTC.

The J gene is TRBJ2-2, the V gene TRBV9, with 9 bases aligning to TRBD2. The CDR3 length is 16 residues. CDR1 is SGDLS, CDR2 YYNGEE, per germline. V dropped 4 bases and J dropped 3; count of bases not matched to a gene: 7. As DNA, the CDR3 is TGTGCCAGCAGCCCCTGGACTAGCGTGGACACCGGGGAGCTGTTTTTT. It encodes CASSPWTSVDTGELFF.

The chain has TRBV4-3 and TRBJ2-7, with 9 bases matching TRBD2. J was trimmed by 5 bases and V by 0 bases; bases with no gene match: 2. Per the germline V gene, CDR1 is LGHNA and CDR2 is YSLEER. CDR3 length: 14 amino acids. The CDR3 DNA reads TGCGCCAGCAGCCAAGATGGGACTAGCAACGAGCAGTACTTC. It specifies CASSQDGTSNEQYF.

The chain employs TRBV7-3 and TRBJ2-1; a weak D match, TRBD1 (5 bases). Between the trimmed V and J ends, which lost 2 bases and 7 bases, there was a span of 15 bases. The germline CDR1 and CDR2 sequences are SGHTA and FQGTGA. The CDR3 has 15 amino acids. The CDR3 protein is CASSLSPNSGNEQFF. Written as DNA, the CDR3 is TGTGCCAGCAGCTTATCCCCCAACTCAGGGAATGAGCAGTTCTTC.

CDR3 in DNA: TGTGCCAGTAGACTAGCGGGTCCTTACGAGCAGTACTTC. Amino acid sequence: CASRLAGPYEQYF. The gene calls are TRBV27 and TRBJ2-7, with TRBD2 identical over 10 bases. After removal of 9 bases from V and 4 bases from J, the junction contained 6 bases not matched to a gene. The CDR3 contains 13 residues. CDR1 is MNHEY, CDR2 SMNVEV, per germline (reference sequence).

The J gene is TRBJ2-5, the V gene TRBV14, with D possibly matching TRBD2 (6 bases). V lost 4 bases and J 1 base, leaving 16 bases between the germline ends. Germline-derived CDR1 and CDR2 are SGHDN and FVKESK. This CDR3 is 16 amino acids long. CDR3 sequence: CASSPHDFSGQETQYF. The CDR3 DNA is TGTGCCAGCAGCCCTCATGACTTTAGCGGCCAAGAGACCCAGTACTTC.

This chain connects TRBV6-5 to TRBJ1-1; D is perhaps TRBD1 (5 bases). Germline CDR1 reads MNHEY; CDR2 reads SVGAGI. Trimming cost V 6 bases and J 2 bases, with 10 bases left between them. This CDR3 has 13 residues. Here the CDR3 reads CASRRGTNTEAFF. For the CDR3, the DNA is TGTGCCAGCAGGCGGGGGACTAACACTGAAGCTTTCTTT.

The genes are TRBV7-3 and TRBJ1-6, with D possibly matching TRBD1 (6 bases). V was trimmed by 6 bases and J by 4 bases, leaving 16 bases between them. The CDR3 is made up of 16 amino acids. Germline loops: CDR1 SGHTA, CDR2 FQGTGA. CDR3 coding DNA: TGTGCCAGCAGTCCCAAGGGGGGGGGTTATAATTCACCCCTCCACTTT. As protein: CASSPKGGGYNSPLHF.

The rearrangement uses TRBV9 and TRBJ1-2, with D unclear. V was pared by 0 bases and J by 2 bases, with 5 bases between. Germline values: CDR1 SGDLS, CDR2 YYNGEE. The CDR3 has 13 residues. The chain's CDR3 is CASSVDQNYGYTF. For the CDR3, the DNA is TGTGCCAGCAGCGTAGACCAGAACTATGGCTACACCTTC.

CDR3 coding DNA: TGTGCCAGCAGCTCCTCGACCCGGACTCTGGCGAGAGGTGATGGCTACACCTTC. Protein sequence: CASSSSTRTLARGDGYTF. The chain is built from TRBV11-3 and TRBJ1-2; D is uncertain. V lost 4 bases, J lost 6 bases, and 27 bases lay in between. This CDR3 has 18 residues. From germline, CDR1 is SGHNT and CDR2 YENEEA.

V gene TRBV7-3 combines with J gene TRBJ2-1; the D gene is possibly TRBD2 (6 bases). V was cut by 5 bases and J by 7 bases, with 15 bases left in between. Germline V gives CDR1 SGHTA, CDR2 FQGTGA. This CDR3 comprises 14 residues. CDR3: CASSLGGSFNEQFF. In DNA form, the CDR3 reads TGTGCCAGCAGCCTCGGGGGTAGTTTTAATGAGCAGTTCTTC.

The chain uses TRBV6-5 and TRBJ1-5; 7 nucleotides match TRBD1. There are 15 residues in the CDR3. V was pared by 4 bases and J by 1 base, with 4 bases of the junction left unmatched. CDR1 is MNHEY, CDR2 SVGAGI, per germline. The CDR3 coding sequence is TGTGCCAGCAGTTCAACGACAGGGAGCAATCAGCCCCAGCATTTT. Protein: CASSSTTGSNQPQHF.

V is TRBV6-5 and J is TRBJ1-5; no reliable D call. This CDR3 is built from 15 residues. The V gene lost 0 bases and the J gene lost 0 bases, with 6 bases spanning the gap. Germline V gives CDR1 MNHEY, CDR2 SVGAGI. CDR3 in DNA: TGTGCCAGCAGTTACTCGGTCAGTAGCAATCAGCCCCAGCATTTT. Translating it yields CASSYSVSSNQPQHF.

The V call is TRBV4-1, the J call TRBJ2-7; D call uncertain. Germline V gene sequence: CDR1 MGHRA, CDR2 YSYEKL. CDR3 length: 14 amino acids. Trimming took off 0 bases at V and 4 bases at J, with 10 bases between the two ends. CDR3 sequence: CASSQDELIYEQYF. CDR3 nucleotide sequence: TGCGCCAGCAGCCAAGATGAACTGATATACGAGCAGTACTTC.

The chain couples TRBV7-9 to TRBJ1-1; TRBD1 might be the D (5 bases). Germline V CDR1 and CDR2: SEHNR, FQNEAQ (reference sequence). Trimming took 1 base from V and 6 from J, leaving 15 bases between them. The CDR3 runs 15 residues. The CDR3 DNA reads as TGTGCCAGCAGCTTAGGAGAAGACAGATCGCCTGAAGCTTTCTTT. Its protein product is CASSLGEDRSPEAFF.

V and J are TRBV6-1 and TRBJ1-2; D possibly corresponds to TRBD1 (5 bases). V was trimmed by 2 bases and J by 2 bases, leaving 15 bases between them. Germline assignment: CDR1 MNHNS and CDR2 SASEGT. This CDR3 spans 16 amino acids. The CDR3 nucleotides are TGTGCCAGCAGTGAACAGGGCAATATTCCCAACTATGGCTACACCTTC. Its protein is CASSEQGNIPNYGYTF.

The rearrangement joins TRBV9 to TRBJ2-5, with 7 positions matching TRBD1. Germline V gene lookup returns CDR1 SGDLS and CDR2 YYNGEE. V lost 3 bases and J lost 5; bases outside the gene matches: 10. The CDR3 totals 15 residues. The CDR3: CASSEEDRTIETQYF. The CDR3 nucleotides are TGTGCCAGCAGCGAGGAGGACAGGACAATTGAGACCCAGTACTTC.

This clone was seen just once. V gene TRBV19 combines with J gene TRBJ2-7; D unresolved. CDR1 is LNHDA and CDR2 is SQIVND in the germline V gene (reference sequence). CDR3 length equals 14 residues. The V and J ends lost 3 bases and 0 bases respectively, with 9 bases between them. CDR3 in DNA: TGTGCCAGTAGTATTTTAGGCAGCTCCTACGAGCAGTACTTC. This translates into CASSILGSSYEQYF.

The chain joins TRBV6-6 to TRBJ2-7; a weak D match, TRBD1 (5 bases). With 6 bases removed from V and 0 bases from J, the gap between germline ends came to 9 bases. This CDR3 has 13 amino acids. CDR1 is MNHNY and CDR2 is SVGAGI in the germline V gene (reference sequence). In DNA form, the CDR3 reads TGTGCCAGCAGGATGGGGCTCTCCTACGAGCAGTACTTC. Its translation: CASRMGLSYEQYF.

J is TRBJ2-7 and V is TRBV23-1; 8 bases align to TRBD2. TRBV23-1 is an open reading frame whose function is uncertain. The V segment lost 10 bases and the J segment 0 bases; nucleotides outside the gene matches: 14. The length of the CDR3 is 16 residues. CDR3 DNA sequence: TGCGCCACCCCCGGACTAGCTTCTCCGAGCTCCTACGAGCAGTACTTC. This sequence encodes CATPGLASPSSYEQYF.

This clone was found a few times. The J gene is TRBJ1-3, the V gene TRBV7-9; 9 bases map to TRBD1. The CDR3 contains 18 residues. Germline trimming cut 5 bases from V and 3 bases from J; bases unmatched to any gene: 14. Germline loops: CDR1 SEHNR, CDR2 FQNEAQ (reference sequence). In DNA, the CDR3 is TGTGCCAGCAGCCAAGAGTCTGAACAGGGGGCGCTTGGAAACACCATATATTTT. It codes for CASSQESEQGALGNTIYF. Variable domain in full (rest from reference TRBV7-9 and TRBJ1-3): DTGVSQNPRHKITKRGQNVTFRCDPISEHNRLYWYRQTLGQGPEFLTYFQNEAQLEKSRLLSDRFSAERPKGSFSTLEIQRTEQGDSAMYLCASSQESEQGALGNTIYFGEGSWLTVV.

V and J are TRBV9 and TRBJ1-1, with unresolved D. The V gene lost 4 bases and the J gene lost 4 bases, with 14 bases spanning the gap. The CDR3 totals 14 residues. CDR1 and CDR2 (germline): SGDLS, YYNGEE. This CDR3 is CASSPTGVATEAFF. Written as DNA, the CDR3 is TGTGCCAGCAGCCCCACTGGGGTGGCCACTGAAGCTTTCTTT.

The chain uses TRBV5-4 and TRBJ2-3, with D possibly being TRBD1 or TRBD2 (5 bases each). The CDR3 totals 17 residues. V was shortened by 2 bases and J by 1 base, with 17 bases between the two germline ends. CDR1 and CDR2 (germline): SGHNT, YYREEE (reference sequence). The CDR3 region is CASSFLARDPRTDTQYF. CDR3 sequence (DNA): TGTGCCAGCAGCTTCCTCGCCCGGGACCCCCGCACAGATACGCAGTATTTT.

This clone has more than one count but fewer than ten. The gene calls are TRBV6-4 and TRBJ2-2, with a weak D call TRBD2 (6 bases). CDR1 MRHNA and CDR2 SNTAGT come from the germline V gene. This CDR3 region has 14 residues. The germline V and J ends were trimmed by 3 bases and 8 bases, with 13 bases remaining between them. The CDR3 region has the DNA TGTGCCAGCAGTGAATCTGGAGGGCCAGGGGAGCTGTTTTTT. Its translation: CASSESGGPGELFF.

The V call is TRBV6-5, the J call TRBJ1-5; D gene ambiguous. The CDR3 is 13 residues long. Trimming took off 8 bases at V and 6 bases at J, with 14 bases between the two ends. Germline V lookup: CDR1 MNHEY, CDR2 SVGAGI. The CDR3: CASAKEGSQPQHF. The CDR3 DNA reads TGTGCCAGCGCAAAGGAGGGTAGTCAGCCCCAGCATTTT.

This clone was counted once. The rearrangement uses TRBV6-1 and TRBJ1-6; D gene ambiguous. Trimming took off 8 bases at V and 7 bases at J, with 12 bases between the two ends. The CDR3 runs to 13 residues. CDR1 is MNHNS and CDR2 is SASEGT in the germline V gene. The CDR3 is CASDLGENSPLHF. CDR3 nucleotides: TGTGCCAGCGACCTCGGAGAGAATTCACCCCTCCACTTT.